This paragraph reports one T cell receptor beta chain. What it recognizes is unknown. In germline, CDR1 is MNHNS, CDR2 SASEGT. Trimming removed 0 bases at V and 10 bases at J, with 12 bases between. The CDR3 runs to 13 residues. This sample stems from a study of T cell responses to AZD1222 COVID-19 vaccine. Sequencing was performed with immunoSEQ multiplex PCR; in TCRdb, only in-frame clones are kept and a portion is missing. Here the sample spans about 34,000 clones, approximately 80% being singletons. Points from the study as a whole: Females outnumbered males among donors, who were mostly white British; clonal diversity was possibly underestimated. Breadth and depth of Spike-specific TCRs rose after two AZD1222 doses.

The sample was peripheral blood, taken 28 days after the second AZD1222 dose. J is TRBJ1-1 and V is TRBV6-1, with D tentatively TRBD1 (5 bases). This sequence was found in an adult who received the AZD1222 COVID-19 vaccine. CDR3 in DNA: TGTGCCAGCAGTGAAGCTCGTTCGGGGGGAGCTTTCTTT. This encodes CASSEARSGGAFF.